This T cell receptor (beta chain) was recorded in a study of OX40 agonist ivuxolimab in advanced cancers. The overall study: Mean age around 60 years, range about 23 to 85; nearly 85% male.

The investigators sampled blood at baseline, at cycle 4 day 1, and at cycle 7 day 1. The assay was immunoSEQ multiplex PCR, and TCRdb's table has in-frame clones only and misses some. The sample shows 81,000 or so clones, 75% to 95% of them seen only once. Germline trimming cut 4 bases from V and 6 bases from J; bases unmatched to any gene: 5. CDR3 length: 13 residues. Per germline, CDR1 MNHEY and CDR2 SVGAGI. Source: CD4+ or CD8+ T cells sorted from blood, taken in a trial of the OX40 agonist ivuxolimab. The J gene is TRBJ2-7, the V gene TRBV6-5, with 8 bases lining up with TRBD2. The TCR originated in an adult with an advanced solid tumor such as melanoma, head and neck, liver or kidney cancer. This CDR3 reads CASSWGLAGEQYF. The DNA of the CDR3 is TGTGCCAGCAGTTGGGGGCTAGCGGGCGAGCAGTACTTC.